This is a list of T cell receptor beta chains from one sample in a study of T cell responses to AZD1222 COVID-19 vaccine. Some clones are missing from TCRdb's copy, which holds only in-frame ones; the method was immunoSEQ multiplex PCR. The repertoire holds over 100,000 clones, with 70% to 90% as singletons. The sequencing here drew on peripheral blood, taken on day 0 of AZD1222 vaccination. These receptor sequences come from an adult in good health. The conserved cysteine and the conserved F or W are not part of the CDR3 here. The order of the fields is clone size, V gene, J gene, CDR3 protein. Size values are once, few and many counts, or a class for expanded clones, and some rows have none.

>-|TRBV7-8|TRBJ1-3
ASSLWSGGSSGNTIY
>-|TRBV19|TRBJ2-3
ASTKSRLAGGASTDTQY
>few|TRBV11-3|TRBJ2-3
ASSLTGYESDTQY
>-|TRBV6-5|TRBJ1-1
ASTRERRAF
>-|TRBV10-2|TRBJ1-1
ASSDDVRGPLNTEAF
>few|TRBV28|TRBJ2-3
ASNANGLAGTLTDTQY
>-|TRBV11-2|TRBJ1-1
ASSLRQTEAF
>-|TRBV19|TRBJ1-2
ASSIGLDNYGYT
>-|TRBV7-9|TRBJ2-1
ASSLVALSSEQF
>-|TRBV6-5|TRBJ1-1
ASNLDRGPEAF
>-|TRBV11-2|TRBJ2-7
ASSSYVEQY
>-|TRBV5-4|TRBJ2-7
ASSPDLTGYEQY
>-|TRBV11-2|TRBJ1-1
ASTEGWDFTEAF
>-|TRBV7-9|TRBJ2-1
ASSGSYNEQF
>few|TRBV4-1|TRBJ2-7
ASSRYLGSEQY
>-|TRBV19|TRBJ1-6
ASSADRGSPLH
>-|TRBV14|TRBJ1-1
ASSQLRTRTEAF
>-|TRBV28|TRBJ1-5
ASSFSQDSFNQPQH
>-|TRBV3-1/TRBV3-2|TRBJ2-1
ASSRNRGQDEQF
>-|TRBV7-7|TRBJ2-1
ASSATASGPGWRNEQF
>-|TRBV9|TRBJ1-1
ASSVVWGGQGTEAF
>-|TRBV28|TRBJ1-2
ASRTGLANYGYT
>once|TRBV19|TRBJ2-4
ASSKMGQGKWQNIQY
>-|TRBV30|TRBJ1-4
AWSPPERGPGYSLF